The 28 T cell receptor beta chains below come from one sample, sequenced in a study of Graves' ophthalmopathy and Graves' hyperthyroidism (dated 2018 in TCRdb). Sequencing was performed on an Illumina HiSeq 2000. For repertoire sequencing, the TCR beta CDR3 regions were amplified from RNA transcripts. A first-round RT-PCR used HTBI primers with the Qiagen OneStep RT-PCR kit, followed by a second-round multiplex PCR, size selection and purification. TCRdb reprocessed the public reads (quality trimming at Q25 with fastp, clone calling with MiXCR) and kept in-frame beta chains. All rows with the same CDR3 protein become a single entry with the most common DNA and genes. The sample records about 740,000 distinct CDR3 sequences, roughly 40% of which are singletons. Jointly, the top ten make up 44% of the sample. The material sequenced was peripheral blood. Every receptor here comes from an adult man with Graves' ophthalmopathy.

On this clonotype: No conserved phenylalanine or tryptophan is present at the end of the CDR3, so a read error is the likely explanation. In DNA, the CDR3 is TGCGCCAGCAGCCAACCCTTTGCGGGGGGCGTTGAGACCCAGTACGTC. Its translation is CASSQPFAGGVETQYV. The V call is TRBV4-3, the J call TRBJ2-5; 8 bases fit TRBD2. This CDR3 region has 16 residues. Germline CDR1 is LGHNA and CDR2 is YSLEER. With 2 bases clipped from V and 5 bases from J, the junction kept 10 bases outside the gene matches.

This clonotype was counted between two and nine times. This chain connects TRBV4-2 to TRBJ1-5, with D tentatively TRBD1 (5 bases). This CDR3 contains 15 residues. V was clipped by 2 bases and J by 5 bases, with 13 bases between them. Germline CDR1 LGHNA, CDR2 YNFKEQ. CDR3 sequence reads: CASSQFGQGDQPQHF. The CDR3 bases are TGTGCCAGCAGCCAATTTGGGCAGGGAGATCAGCCCCAGCATTTT.

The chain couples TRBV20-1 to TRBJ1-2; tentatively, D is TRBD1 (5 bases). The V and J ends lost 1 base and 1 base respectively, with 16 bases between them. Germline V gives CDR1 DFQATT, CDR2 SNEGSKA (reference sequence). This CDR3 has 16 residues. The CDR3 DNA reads TGCAGTGCTAGAGCCTTAGCGGGGCTTTTTAACTATGGCTACACCTTC. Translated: CSARALAGLFNYGYTF.

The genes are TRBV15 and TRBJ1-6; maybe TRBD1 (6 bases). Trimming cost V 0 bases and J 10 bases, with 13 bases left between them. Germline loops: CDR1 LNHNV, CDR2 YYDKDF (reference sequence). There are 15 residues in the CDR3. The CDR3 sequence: CATSRDQGGNSPLHF. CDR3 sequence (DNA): TGTGCCACCAGCAGAGATCAAGGGGGGAACTCACCCCTCCACTTT. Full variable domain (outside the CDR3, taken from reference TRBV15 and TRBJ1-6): DAMVIQNPRYQVTQFGKPVTLSCSQTLNHNVMYWYQQKSSQAPKLLFHYYDKDFNNEADTPDNFQSRRPNTSFCFLDIRSPGLGDTAMYLCATSRDQGGNSPLHFGNGTRLTVT.

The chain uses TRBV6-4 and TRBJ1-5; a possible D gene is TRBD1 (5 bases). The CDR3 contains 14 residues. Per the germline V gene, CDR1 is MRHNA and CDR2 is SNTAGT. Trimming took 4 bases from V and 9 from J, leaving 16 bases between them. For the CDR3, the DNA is TGTGCCAGCAGTGTTGTAGGGGCGGAAGGGCCCCAGCATTTT. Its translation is CASSVVGAEGPQHF.

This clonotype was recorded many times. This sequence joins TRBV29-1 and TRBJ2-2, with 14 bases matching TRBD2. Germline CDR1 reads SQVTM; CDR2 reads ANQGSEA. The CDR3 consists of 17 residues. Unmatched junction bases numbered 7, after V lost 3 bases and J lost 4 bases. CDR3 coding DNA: TGCAGCGTTGAGGGGACTAGCGGGAGCAGGGTCACCGGGGAGCTGTTTTTT. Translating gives CSVEGTSGSRVTGELFF.

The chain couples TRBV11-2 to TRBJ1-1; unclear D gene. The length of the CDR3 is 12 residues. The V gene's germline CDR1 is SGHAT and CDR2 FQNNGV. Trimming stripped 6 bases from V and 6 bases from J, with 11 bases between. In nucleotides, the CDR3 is TGTGCCAGCAGTTTAAGGAGCCCTGAAGCTTTCTTT. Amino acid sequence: CASSLRSPEAFF.

CDR3 DNA sequence: TGCAGCGTTGGAGCGAGGCCGGAGGGCGAGCAGTACTTC. Encoded protein: CSVGARPEGEQYF. The gene calls are TRBV29-1 and TRBJ2-7; weak D call: TRBD2 (6 bases). Germline CDR1 is SQVTM and CDR2 is ANQGSEA. This CDR3 is built from 13 residues. V lost 4 bases and J lost 6, with 16 bases in between.

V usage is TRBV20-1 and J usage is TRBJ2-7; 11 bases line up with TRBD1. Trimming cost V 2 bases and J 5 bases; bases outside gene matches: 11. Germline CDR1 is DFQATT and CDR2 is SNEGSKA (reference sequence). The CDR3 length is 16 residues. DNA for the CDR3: TGCAGTGCTAGACCCTCCAAGGGACAGGGGGAAAACGAGCAGTACTTC. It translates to CSARPSKGQGENEQYF.

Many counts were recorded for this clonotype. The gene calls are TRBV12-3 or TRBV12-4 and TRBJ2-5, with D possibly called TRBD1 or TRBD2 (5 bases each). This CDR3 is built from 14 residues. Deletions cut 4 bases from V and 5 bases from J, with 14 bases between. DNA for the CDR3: TGTGCCAGCAGTTCCGGTTGGGGGTACGAGACCCAGTACTTC. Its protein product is CASSSGWGYETQYF.

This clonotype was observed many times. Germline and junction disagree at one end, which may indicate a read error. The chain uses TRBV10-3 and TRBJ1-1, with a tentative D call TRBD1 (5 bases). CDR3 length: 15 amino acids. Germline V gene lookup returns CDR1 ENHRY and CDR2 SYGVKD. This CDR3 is CAISNAGKLKTEAFF. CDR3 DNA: TGTGCCATCAGTAACGCAGGGAAGTTGAAAACTGAAGCTTTCTTT.

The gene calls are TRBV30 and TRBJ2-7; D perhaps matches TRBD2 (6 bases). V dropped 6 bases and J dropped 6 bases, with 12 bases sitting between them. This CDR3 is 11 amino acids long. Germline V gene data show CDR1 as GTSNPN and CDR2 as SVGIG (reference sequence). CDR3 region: CACLEGGEQYF. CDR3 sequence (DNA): TGTGCCTGCCTGGAGGGCGGCGAGCAGTACTTC.

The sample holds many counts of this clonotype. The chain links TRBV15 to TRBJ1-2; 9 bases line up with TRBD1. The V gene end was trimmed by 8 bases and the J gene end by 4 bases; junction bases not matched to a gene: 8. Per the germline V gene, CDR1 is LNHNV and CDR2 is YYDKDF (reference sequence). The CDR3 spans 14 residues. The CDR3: CATHPTGGIYGYTF. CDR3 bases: TGTGCCACCCACCCGACAGGGGGAATCTATGGCTACACCTTC.

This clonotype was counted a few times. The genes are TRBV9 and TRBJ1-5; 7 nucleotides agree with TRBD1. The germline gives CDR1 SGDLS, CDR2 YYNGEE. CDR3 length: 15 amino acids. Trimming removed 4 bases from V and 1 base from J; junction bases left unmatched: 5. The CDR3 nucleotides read TGTGCCAGCAGCCCGACAGGGCAAAGCAATCAGCCCCAGCATTTT. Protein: CASSPTGQSNQPQHF.

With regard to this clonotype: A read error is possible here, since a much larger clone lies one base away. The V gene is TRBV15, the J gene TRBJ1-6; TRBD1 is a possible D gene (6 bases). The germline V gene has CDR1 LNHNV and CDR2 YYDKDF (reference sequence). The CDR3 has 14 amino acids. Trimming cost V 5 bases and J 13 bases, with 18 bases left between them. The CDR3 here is CATSPGQGSPPLHF. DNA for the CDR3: TGTGCCACCAGCCCGGGCCAGGGGTCACCCCCCCTCCACTTT.

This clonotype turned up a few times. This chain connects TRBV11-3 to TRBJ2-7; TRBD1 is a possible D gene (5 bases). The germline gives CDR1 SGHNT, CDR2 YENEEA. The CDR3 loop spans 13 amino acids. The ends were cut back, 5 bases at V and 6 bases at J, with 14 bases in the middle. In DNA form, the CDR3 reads TGTGCCAGCAGCCAAGATCAGGGTCTCGAGCAGTACTTC. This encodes CASSQDQGLEQYF.

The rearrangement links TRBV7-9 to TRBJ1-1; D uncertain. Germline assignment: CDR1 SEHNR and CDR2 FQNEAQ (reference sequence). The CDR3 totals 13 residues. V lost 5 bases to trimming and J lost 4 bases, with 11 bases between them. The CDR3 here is CASSIRRGTEAFF. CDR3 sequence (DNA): TGTGCCAGCAGCATACGACGGGGCACTGAAGCTTTCTTT.

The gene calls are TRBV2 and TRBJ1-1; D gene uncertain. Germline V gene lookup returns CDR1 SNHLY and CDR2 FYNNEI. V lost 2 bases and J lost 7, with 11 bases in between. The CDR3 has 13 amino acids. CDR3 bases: TGTGCCAGCAGTGAATGGGATTACGGTGAAGCTTTCTTT. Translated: CASSEWDYGEAFF. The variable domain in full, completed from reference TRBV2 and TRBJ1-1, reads EPEVTQTPSHQVTQMGQEVILRCVPISNHLYFYWYRQILGQKVEFLVSFYNNEISEKSEIFDDQFSVERPDGSNFTLKIRSTKLEDSAMYFCASSEWDYGEAFFGQGTRLTVV.

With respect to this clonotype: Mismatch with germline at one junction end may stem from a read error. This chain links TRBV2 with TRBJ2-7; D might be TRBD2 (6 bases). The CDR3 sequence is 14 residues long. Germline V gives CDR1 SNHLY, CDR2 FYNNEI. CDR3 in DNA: TGTGCCGGCAGTGACGGGCGGGACTCCTATGAGCAGAACTTC. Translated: CAGSDGRDSYEQNF. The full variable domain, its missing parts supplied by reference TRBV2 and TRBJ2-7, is EPEVTQTPSHQVTQMGQEVILRCVPISNHLYFYWYRQILGQKVEFLVSFYNNEISEKSEIFDDQFSVERPDGSNFTLKIRSTKLEDSAMYFCAGSDGRDSYEQNFGPGTRLTVT.

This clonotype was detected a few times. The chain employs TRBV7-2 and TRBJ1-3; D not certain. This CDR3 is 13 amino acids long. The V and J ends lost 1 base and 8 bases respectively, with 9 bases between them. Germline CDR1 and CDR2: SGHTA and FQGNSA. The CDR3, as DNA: TGTGCCAGCAGCTTAGGACATCTGGACACCATATATTTT. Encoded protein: CASSLGHLDTIYF.

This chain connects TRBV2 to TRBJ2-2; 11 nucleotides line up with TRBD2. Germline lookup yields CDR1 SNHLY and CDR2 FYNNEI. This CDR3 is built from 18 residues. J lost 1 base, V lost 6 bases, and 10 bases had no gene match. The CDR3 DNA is TGTGCCAGCAGCCCCTTTGGGACTAGCGGAGAGAACACCGGGGAGCTGTTTTTT. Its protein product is CASSPFGTSGENTGELFF.

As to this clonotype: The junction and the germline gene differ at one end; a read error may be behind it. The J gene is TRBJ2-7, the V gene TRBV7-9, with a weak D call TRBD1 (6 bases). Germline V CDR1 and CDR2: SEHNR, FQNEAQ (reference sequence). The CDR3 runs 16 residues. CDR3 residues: CASSSPAPGHGLEQHF. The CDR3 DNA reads TGTGCCAGCAGTTCGCCAGCCCCGGGACACGGCCTCGAGCAGCACTTC.

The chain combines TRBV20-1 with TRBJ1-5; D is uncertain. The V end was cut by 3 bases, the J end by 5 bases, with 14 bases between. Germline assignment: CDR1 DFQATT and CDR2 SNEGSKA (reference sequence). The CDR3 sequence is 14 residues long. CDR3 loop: CSAREGGSDQPQHF. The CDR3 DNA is TGCAGTGCTAGGGAGGGTGGATCGGATCAGCCCCAGCATTTT.

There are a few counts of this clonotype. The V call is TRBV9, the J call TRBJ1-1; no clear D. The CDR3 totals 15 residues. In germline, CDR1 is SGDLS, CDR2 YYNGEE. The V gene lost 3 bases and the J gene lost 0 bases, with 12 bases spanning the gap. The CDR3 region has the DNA TGTGCCAGCAGCGCCGCCGGTACCTTGAACACTGAAGCTTTCTTT. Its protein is CASSAAGTLNTEAFF.

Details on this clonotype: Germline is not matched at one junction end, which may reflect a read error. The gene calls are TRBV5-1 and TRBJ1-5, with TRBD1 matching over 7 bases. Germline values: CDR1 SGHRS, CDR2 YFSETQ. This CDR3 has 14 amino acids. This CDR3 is CASSLGQGKQPQHF. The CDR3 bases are TGCGCCAGCAGCTTGGGACAGGGCAAACAGCCCCAGCATTTT.

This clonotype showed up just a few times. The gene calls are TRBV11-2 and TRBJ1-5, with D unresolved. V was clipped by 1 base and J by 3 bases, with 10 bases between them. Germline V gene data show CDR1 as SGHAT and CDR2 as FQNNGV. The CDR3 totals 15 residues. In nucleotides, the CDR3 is TGTGCCAGCAGCTTAGTTGAGGGAGCCAATCAGCCCCAGCATTTT. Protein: CASSLVEGANQPQHF.

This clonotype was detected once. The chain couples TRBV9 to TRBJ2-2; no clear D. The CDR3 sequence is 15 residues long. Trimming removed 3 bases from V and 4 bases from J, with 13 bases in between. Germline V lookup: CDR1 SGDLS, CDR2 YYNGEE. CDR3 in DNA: TGTGCCAGCAGCGCGTTAGGATCGGGCACCGGGGAGCTGTTTTTT. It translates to CASSALGSGTGELFF.

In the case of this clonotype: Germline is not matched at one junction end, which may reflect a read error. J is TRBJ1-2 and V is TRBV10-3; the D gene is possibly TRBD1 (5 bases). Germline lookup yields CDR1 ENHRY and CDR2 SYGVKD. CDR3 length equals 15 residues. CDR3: CASSLPAGGDYGYTF. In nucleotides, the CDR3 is TGTGCCAGCAGTTTGCCGGCGGGGGGTGACTATGGCTACACCTTC.